Below are 3 T cell receptor beta chains sequenced from a single sample in a study of cytomegalovirus exposure and HLA in healthy donors. Sequencing used immunoSEQ multiplex PCR; TCRdb keeps in-frame clones, though not all of them. The sample contains under 300,000 clones, 80% to 90% of which appear only once. Material for sequencing was PBMCs. The receptors here all came from a woman in her late teens or twenties in good health and CMV-seronegative.

The V and J genes are TRBV30 and TRBJ1-5; weak D call: TRBD1 (5 bases). With 1 base removed from V and 9 bases from J, the gap between germline ends came to 7 bases. The CDR3 sequence is 11 residues long. CDR1 is GTSNPN and CDR2 is SVGIG in the germline V gene (reference sequence). CDR3 sequence reads: CAWSAGGPQHF. DNA for the CDR3: TGTGCCTGGAGTGCCGGGGGGCCCCAGCATTTT.

In the case of this clone: Other DNA sequences in the same sample also yield this CDR3. CDR3 residues: CASSGQTNTEAFF. In nucleotides, the CDR3 is TGTGCCAGTAGTGGACAGACTAACACTGAAGCTTTCTTT. The chain carries TRBV19 and TRBJ1-1; possible D gene TRBD1, 6 bases. This CDR3 is built from 13 residues. Trimming stripped 5 bases from V and 2 bases from J, with 9 bases between. Per the germline V gene, CDR1 is LNHDA and CDR2 is SQIVND (reference sequence).

This chain links TRBV6-5 with TRBJ1-2; 10 nucleotides align to TRBD1. The CDR3 consists of 15 residues. With V trimmed by 4 bases and J by 3 bases, 5 bases remained unmatched. Germline V gene data show CDR1 as MNHEY and CDR2 as SVGAGI. CDR3 sequence: CASSWLDRGYYGYTF. The CDR3 coding sequence is TGTGCCAGCAGTTGGTTGGACAGGGGGTACTATGGCTACACCTTC.